This T cell receptor (beta chain) was recovered during a study of T cell responses to AZD1222 COVID-19 vaccine (dated by TCRdb to the early 2020s). For the study in its entirety: Because spike-specific TCR depth and breadth did not differ between the two schedules, AZD1222 recipients who got a second dose at roughly 4 weeks were pooled with those who got a second dose at roughly 12 weeks. TCR sequencing was performed for about 250 trial participants, of whom around 200 were given two doses of AZD1222 and some 25 were given two doses of MenACWY control vaccine. Trial participants were enrolled into age subgroups of 18-55, 56-69 and 70-plus years, which contained about 150, 27 and 61 TCR-sequenced participants, respectively.

V loses 2 bases of germline sequence and J loses 1 base, and the interval between the two ends is 13 bases. CDR1 and CDR2 are read off the germline V gene (reference sequence) as LGHDT and YNNKEL. The CDR3 contains 16 residues, cysteine and phenylalanine counted. Only the CDR3 region is kept as DNA, spanning 48 bases read in frame from base 1. With respect to this clone: The antigen it binds to is not known. No clone much larger than this one lies a single base away; base qualities are absent.

The meaning of the sample's time point label: baseline before first vaccination. The vaccinee samples were drawn from two UK trials, COV001 and COV002, one of which was a single-blind randomized controlled phase 2/3 trial testing AZD1222 (ChAdOx1 nCoV-19) in healthy adults. For TCRbeta chain sequencing, PBMC samples were collected from trial participants at day 0 and at day 28 after the second dose. What the work shows at the level of the full study, not this receptor alone: Only five or six AZD1222 recipients were SARS-CoV-2 seropositive at baseline, limiting conclusions about previously exposed vaccinees. The 56-69-year group was small, and its depth increase did not reach significance, likely because of low power. The whole spike protein was spanned by vaccine-associated CD4 TCRs, and dominant responses were seen in regions 160-218 and 743-854. No day 14 peak-response samples were available, so repertoires were characterized only after the peak T cell response. After two AZD1222 doses, both the breadth and the depth of spike-specific TCRs were significantly higher than at day 0 and than in MenACWY recipients. Nearly half of unique spike-specific TCRs reportedly recognized epitopes outside regions mutated in the B.1.351 and B.1.1.7 variants. Most participants were white British and females outnumbered males, and the authors suggested that clonal diversity may have been underestimated.

The CDR3 regions of human TCRbeta chains were subjected to immunosequencing. Turning to the authors' computational methods: TCRs in the repertoires were matched against a reference library of SARS-CoV-2-specific TCRs that had been generated with the MIRA antigen-specificity platform. Breadth was defined as the fraction of unique TCRs that were SARS-CoV-2-associated, and depth was defined as the fraction of total T cells that were SARS-CoV-2-associated. Each spike-specific TCR was assigned to its reactive spike region and to a CD4 or CD8 class using the MIRA data. Log10-transformed breadth and depth values were compared by one-way ANOVA with Sidak's multiple comparisons tests. Held by TCRdb, this immuneACCESS table contains in-frame sequences only and omits some clones. Under half of the omission traces to an unresolved V gene where checked; the cause of the rest is unknown. That table furnishes V, J and clone size, whereas the DNA furnished D and trimming. The sample yields approximately 65,000 clones; 80% were counted once. The ten largest clones add up to around 10% of the sample.

Sequences were derived from peripheral blood, sampled on day 0 of AZD1222 vaccination. This TCR came from an adult in good health. The chain uses TRBV3-1 (or the pseudogene TRBV3-2) and TRBJ2-3; confidence is insufficient to name the D gene. Read as DNA, the sequence is TGTGCCAGCAGCCAATTGAGGACGGTGCGCACAGATACGCAGTATTTT. Its translation reads: CASSQLRTVRTDTQYF.